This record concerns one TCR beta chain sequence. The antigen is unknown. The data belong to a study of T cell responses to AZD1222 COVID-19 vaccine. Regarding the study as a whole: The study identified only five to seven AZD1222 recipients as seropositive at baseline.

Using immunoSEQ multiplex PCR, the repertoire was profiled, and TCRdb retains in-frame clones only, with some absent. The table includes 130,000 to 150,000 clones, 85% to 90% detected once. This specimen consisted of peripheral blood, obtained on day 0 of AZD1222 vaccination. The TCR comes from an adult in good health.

The chain's CDR3 is CASSQGTVVVNTEAFF. The CDR3 DNA reads TGCGCCAGCAGCCAGGGGACAGTGGTAGTGAACACTGAAGCTTTCTTT. The chain combines TRBV4-1 with TRBJ1-1; 7 positions match TRBD1. The trim removed 3 bases at V and 0 bases at J, leaving 7 bases unmatched. CDR1 and CDR2 from the germline V gene are MGHRA and YSYEKL. The CDR3 totals 16 residues.